The 19 T cell receptor beta chains listed next were all sequenced from one sample in a study of blood T cell repertoires in COVID-19. Assay: immunoSEQ multiplex PCR; the TCRdb copy retains only in-frame clones and omits some. The sample has some 260,000 clones; around 90% are singletons. Input material: PBMCs or T cells enriched from blood (not recorded which). Receptors originate from a woman in her twenties or thirties with acute COVID-19.

This rearrangement joins TRBV4-1 to TRBJ2-3; 9 positions agree with TRBD1. CDR1 and CDR2 (germline): MGHRA, YSYEKL. The trim removed 0 bases at V and 6 bases at J, leaving 10 bases unmatched. The CDR3 runs to 17 residues. CDR3 DNA: TGCGCCAGCAGCCAAGATCGCCCGGGACAGGGTACCGATACGCAGTATTTT. It yields the protein CASSQDRPGQGTDTQYF.

There are a few counts of this clone. The chain recombines TRBV18 with TRBJ2-5; 8 bases line up with TRBD2. Germline CDR1 reads KGHSH; CDR2 reads LQKENI. Trimming at V came to 1 base and at J to 4 bases, leaving 8 bases not matched to a gene. This CDR3 is 16 amino acids long. The CDR3 is CASSPRTSFEGETQYF. Here the CDR3 DNA reads TGTGCCAGCTCACCACGGACTAGCTTTGAGGGAGAGACCCAGTACTTC.

The chain carries TRBV5-1 and TRBJ2-1, with TRBD2 identical over 8 bases. Germline V gene sequence: CDR1 SGHRS, CDR2 YFSETQ. The CDR3 is made up of 13 amino acids. After removal of 4 bases from V and 5 bases from J, the junction contained 2 bases not matched to a gene. CDR3 sequence: CASSVSGDNEQFF. CDR3 in DNA: TGCGCCAGCAGCGTTAGCGGGGACAATGAGCAGTTCTTC.

This rearrangement joins TRBV19 to TRBJ2-7, with 11 bases aligning to TRBD2. Germline CDR1 and CDR2: LNHDA and SQIVND (reference sequence). The CDR3 sequence is 17 residues long. V gave up 3 bases and J gave up 1 base; unmatched junction bases: 8. CDR3 sequence reads: CASSIPAASGRSYEQYF. The CDR3 DNA sequence: TGTGCCAGTAGTATCCCGGCGGCTAGCGGGAGGTCCTACGAGCAGTACTTC.

This clone has just a few counts. The CDR3 DNA follows: TGCGCCAGCAGCCAAGGACTAGCGGGGGGGCTCACAGATACGCAGTATTTT. Protein sequence: CASSQGLAGGLTDTQYF. The V and J genes are TRBV4-1 and TRBJ2-3; 14 bases line up with TRBD2. J was trimmed by 2 bases and V by 1 base; bases with no gene match: 2. Germline CDR1 reads MGHRA; CDR2 reads YSYEKL. The length of the CDR3 is 17 residues.

The genes are TRBV27 and TRBJ2-5, with 8 bases fitting TRBD1. Germline CDR1 MNHEY, CDR2 SMNVEV (reference sequence). V dropped 6 bases and J dropped 3; count of bases not matched to a gene: 12. The CDR3 length is 16 residues. The CDR3 loop is CASSLERTGFEETQYF. The CDR3 DNA reads as TGTGCCAGCAGCCTGGAAAGGACAGGGTTTGAAGAGACCCAGTACTTC.

This clone was observed at least ten times. V usage is TRBV2 and J usage is TRBJ1-6; 9 bases line up with TRBD1. Losses at the gene ends were 6 bases for V and 7 bases for J; bases not matched to a gene: 4. Germline assignment: CDR1 SNHLY and CDR2 FYNNEI. This CDR3 spans 14 amino acids. CDR3 nucleotides: TGTGCCAGCAGGCAGACAGGGGGAAATTCACCCCTCCACTTT. The encoded protein is CASRQTGGNSPLHF. Together with reference TRBV2 and TRBJ1-6, the CDR3 gives the full variable domain: EPEVTQTPSHQVTQMGQEVILRCVPISNHLYFYWYRQILGQKVEFLVSFYNNEISEKSEIFDDQFSVERPDGSNFTLKIRSTKLEDSAMYFCASRQTGGNSPLHFGNGTRLTVT.

The rearrangement uses TRBV6-2 or TRBV6-3 and TRBJ2-7; D possibly corresponds to TRBD2 (6 bases). Trimming took 5 bases from V and 11 from J, leaving 22 bases between them. Germline V gene lookup returns CDR1 MNHEY and CDR2 SVGEGT. The CDR3 consists of 14 residues. This CDR3 reads CASSPGGSVRGKYF. The CDR3 coding sequence is TGTGCCAGCAGTCCCGGGGGTAGCGTGAGGGGCAAGTACTTC.

This clone has only one observation. The CDR3: CAIKSTGGRGEAFF. CDR3 nucleotide sequence: TGTGCCATCAAATCGACAGGGGGGAGAGGTGAAGCTTTCTTT. The J gene is TRBJ1-1, the V gene TRBV10-3; 9 bases line up with TRBD1. The CDR3 runs to 14 residues. Germline CDR1 ENHRY, CDR2 SYGVKD. With 7 bases clipped from V and 7 bases from J, the junction kept 10 bases outside the gene matches.

This clone has only one observation. The chain couples TRBV15 to TRBJ1-2; the D gene is possibly TRBD1 (6 bases). Germline CDR1 reads LNHNV; CDR2 reads YYDKDF (reference sequence). This CDR3 region has 17 residues. V lost 0 bases and J lost 3, with 17 bases in between. The CDR3 sequence is CATSRDGGQGLHYGYTF. CDR3 nucleotide sequence: TGTGCCACCAGCAGAGATGGGGGCCAGGGCCTTCACTATGGCTACACCTTC.

The chain combines TRBV28 with TRBJ1-5, with D unclear. CDR1 MDHEN and CDR2 SYDVKM come from the germline V gene. Trimming took 5 bases from V and 2 from J, leaving 16 bases between them. CDR3 length equals 16 residues. CDR3 amino acids: CASSLVDRRGNQPQHF. CDR3 bases: TGTGCCAGCAGTCTCGTAGACCGGAGGGGCAATCAGCCCCAGCATTTT.

The genes are TRBV19 and TRBJ1-2; maybe TRBD1 (6 bases). This CDR3 comprises 18 residues. Trimming pared 9 bases from V and 4 bases from J, leaving 30 bases between. Germline values: CDR1 LNHDA, CDR2 SQIVND (reference sequence). The DNA of the CDR3 is TGTGCCAGCCTTCCTGAGGGATCAGGGGCCAGCGGCCTCTATGGCTACACCTTC. This gives the protein CASLPEGSGASGLYGYTF.

The chain has TRBV18 and TRBJ2-1, with D perhaps TRBD1 (5 bases). Germline CDR1 is KGHSH and CDR2 is LQKENI. The CDR3 has 15 residues. V was trimmed by 5 bases and J by 3 bases, leaving 14 bases between them. For the CDR3, the DNA is TGTGCCAGCTCAGCCCTCCAGGGTATCTACAATGAGCAGTTCTTC. Encoded protein: CASSALQGIYNEQFF.

This clone was recorded only once. One junction end disagrees with the germline gene, perhaps due to a read error. This sequence joins TRBV2 and TRBJ2-1; no firm D call. CDR1 is SNHLY, CDR2 FYNNEI, per germline. CDR3 length equals 12 residues. CDR3 sequence reads: CASSGVGATALF. CDR3 in DNA: TGTGCCAGCAGTGGAGTGGGCGCGACGGCTCTCTTC.

The rearrangement uses TRBV29-1 and TRBJ2-5, with 7 bases matching TRBD2. This CDR3 contains 12 residues. Trimming took 0 bases from V and 7 from J; bases not matched to a gene: 2. Germline CDR1 and CDR2: SQVTM and ANQGSEA. As DNA, the CDR3 is TGCAGCGTTGAAGAGGTAGCGGGGACCCAGTACTTC. Residues: CSVEEVAGTQYF.

The chain links TRBV28 to TRBJ2-7; weak D call: TRBD2 (5 bases). Trimming removed 4 bases from V and 4 bases from J, with 20 bases in between. Germline V gene sequence: CDR1 MDHEN, CDR2 SYDVKM. The CDR3 contains 16 residues. The CDR3 here is CASSSPSTAAAYEQYF. In DNA form, the CDR3 reads TGTGCCAGCAGTTCCCCCTCCACAGCGGCGGCTTACGAGCAGTACTTC.

The CDR3 bases are TGTGCCAGCTCTAGCGGGGGTTTCTACAATGAGCAGTTCTTC. Its protein product is CASSSGGFYNEQFF. The chain joins TRBV6-5 to TRBJ2-1; TRBD2 matches at 10 bases. The CDR3 totals 14 residues. V shed 8 bases, J shed 3 bases, and the junction held 4 bases outside the gene matches. Germline CDR1 and CDR2: MNHEY and SVGAGI.

The chain recombines TRBV10-3 with TRBJ2-3; D is possibly TRBD1 (6 bases). This CDR3 has 13 residues. V was cut by 9 bases and J by 2 bases, with 12 bases left in between. From germline, CDR1 is ENHRY and CDR2 SYGVKD. The CDR3 region has the DNA TGTGCCATTCGACAGGACCCCACAGATACGCAGTATTTT. Translating it yields CAIRQDPTDTQYF.

The chain combines TRBV28 with TRBJ1-4, with TRBD1 as a possible D gene (6 bases). Germline loops: CDR1 MDHEN, CDR2 SYDVKM. The V and J ends lost 4 bases and 7 bases respectively, with 10 bases between them. CDR3 length equals 13 residues. CDR3 residues: CASSSGAGEKLFF. The CDR3 nucleotides read TGTGCCAGCAGTTCAGGGGCCGGTGAAAAACTGTTTTTT. Full variable domain (missing parts from reference TRBV28 and TRBJ1-4): DVKVTQSSRYLVKRTGEKVFLECVQDMDHENMFWYRQDPGLGLRLIYFSYDVKMKEKGDIPEGYSVSREKKERFSLILESASTNQTSMYLCASSSGAGEKLFFGSGTQLSVL.